The sequence of this T cell receptor (beta chain) was determined in a study of type 1 regulatory T cells. Study summary: This in vitro CD4 product, T-allo10, is enriched for Tr1 cells and alloantigen-specific.

Each CDR3 protein is one row after TCRdb ran MiXCR on the reads. The data show 88,000 or so distinct CDR3 sequences, 31% seen once. This clonotype has just a few counts. The CDR3 loop spans 18 amino acids. Trimming took off 1 base at V and 3 bases at J, with 18 bases between the two ends. CDR1 is SGHTA, CDR2 FQGTGA, per germline. Sequenced sample: CD4+ T cells, either the whole sample or a sorted fraction (not recorded which). The receptor comes from a human donor in good health. This rearrangement joins TRBV7-3 to TRBJ2-2; D may be TRBD1 (6 bases). CDR3 protein: CASSLSIQGQRDTGELFF. The DNA for the CDR3 is TGTGCCAGCAGCTTAAGCATCCAAGGACAGCGCGACACCGGGGAGCTGTTTTTT.